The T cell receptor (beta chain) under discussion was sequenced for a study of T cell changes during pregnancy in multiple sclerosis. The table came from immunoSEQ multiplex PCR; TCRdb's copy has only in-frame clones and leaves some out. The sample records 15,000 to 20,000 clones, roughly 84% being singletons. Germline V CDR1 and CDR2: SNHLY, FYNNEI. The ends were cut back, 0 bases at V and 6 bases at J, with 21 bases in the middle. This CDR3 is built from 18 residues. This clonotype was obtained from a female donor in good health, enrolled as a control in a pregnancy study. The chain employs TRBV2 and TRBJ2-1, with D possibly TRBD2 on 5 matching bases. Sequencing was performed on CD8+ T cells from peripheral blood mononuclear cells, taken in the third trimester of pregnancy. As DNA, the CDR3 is TGTGCCAGCAGTGAAGCGCTTAAGGCTAGCAGCCTCACCAATGAGCAGTTCTTC. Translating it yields CASSEALKASSLTNEQFF.